The T cell receptor beta chain under discussion was sequenced for a study of blood T cell repertoires in COVID-19. Across the whole study: Both acute and convalescent COVID-19 samples were obtained from the United States, Italy and Spain. PBMCs, B-cell-depleted T cells, or T cells were the source of the cDNA or gDNA that made up the material.

In this sample, this clone turned up once. There are 13 residues in the CDR3. The V end lost 2 bases, the J end lost 2 bases, and 5 bases lay between the germline ends. Germline loops: CDR1 SGHTA, CDR2 FQGNSA. Clones were sequenced by immunoSEQ multiplex PCR, and TCRdb holds only the in-frame ones, with some missing. The sample includes 300,000 to 400,000 clones, approximately 89% of them seen just once. The receptor comes from a woman aged 50 to 60 who had recovered from COVID-19. The rearrangement links TRBV7-2 to TRBJ2-3, with D unclear. The specimen was peripheral blood. CDR3 nucleotides: TGTGCCAGCAGCTTATCACTCACAGATACGCAGTATTTT. This codes for CASSLSLTDTQYF.